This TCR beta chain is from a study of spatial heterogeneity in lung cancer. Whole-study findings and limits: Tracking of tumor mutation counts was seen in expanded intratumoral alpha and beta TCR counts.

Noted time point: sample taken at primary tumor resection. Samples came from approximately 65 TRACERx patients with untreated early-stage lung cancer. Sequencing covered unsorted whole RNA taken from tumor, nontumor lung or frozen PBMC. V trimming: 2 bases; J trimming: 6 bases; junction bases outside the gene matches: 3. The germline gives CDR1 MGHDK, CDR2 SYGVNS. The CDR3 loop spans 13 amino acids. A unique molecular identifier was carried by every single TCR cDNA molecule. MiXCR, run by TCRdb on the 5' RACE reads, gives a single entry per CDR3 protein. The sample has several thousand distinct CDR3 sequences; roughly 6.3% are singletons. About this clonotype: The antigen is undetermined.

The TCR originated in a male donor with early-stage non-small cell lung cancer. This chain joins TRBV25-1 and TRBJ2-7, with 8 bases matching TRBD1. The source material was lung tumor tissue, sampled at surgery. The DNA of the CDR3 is TGTGCCAGCAGTGAAGTAACAGGGGGCGAGCAGTACTTC. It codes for CASSEVTGGEQYF.